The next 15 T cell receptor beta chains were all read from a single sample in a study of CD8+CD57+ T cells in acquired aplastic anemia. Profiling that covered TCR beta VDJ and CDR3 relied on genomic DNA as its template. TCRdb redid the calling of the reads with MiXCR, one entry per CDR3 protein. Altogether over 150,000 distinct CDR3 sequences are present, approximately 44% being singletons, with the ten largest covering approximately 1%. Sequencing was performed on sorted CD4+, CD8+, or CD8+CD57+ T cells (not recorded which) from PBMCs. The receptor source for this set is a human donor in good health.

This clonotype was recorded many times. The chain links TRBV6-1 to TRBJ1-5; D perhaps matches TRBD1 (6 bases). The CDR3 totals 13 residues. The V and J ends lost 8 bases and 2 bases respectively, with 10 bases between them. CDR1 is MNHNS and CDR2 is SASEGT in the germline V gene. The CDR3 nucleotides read TGTGCCAGCCTACAGGGAGGCAATCAGCCCCAGCATTTT. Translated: CASLQGGNQPQHF.

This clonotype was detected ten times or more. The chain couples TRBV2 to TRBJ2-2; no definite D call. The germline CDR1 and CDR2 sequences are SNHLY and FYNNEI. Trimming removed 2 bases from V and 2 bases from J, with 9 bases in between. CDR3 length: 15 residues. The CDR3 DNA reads TGTGCCAGCAGTGAAATTGACCCAAACACCGGGGAGCTGTTTTTT. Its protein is CASSEIDPNTGELFF. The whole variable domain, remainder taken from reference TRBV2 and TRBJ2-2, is EPEVTQTPSHQVTQMGQEVILRCVPISNHLYFYWYRQILGQKVEFLVSFYNNEISEKSEIFDDQFSVERPDGSNFTLKIRSTKLEDSAMYFCASSEIDPNTGELFFGEGSRLTVL.

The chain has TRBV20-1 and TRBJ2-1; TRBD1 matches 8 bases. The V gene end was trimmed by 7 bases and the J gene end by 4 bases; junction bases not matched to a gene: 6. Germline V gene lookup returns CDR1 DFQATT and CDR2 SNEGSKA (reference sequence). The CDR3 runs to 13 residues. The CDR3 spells CSGERTGYNEQFF. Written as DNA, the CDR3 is TGCAGTGGTGAGCGGACAGGGTACAATGAGCAGTTCTTC.

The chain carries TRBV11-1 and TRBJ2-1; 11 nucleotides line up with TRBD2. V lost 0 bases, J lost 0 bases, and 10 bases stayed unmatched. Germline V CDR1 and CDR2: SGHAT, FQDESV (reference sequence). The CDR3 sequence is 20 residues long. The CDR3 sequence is CASSLARLAGGQSSYNEQFF. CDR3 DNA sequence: TGTGCCAGCAGCTTAGCGCGTCTAGCGGGGGGCCAAAGCTCCTACAATGAGCAGTTCTTC.

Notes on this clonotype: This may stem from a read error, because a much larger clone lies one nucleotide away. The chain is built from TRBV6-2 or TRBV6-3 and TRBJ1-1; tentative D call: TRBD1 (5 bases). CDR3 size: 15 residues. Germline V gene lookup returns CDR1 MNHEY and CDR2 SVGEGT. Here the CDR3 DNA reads TGTGCCAGCAGGTCGGTACCAGGGCTGAACGCTGAAGCTTTCTTT. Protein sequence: CASRSVPGLNAEAFF.

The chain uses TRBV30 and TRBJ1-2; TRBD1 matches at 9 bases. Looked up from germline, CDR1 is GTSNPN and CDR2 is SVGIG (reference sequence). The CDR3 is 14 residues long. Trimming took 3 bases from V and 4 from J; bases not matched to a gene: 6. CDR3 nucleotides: TGTGCCTGGAGAGACAGGGGGTTAGGCTATGGCTACACCTTC. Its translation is CAWRDRGLGYGYTF.

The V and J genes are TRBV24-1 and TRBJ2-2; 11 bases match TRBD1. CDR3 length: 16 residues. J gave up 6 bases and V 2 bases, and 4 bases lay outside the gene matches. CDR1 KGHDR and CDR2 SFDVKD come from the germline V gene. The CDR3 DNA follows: TGTGCCACCAGTGATTGGGACAGGGGGGTGTCCGGGGAGCTGTTTTTT. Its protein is CATSDWDRGVSGELFF.

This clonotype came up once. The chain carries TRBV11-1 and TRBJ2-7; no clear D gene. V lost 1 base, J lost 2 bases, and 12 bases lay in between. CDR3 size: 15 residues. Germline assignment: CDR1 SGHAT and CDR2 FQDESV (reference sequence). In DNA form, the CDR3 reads TGTGCCAGCAGCTTAGGAAGGGTTGTTGCCTACGAGCAGTACTTC. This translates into CASSLGRVVAYEQYF.

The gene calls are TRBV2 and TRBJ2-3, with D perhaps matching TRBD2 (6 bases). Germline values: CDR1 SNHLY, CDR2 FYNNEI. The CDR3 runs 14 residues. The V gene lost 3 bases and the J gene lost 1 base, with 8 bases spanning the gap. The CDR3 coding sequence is TGTGCCAGCAGTGATTGGGGGGGCACAGATACGCAGTATTTT. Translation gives CASSDWGGTDTQYF.

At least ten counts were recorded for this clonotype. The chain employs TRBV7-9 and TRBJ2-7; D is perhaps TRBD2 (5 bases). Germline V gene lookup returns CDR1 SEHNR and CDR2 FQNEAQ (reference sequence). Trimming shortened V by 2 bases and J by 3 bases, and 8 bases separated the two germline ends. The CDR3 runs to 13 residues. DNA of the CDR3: TGTGCCAGCAGCTTATTACGGGGCTACGAGCAGTACTTC. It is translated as CASSLLRGYEQYF.

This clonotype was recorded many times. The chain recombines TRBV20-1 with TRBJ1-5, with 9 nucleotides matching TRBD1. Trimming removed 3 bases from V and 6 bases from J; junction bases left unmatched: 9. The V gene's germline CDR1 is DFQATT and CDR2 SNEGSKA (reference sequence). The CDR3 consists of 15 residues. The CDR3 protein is CSASPDRGEGQPQHF. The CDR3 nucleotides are TGCAGTGCTAGCCCGGACAGGGGCGAAGGTCAGCCCCAGCATTTT.

The CDR3 nucleotides are TGTGCCAGTAGTATGTCACATGGCTACACCTTC. Translated: CASSMSHGYTF. The V and J genes are TRBV19 and TRBJ1-2; D is undetermined. CDR1 LNHDA and CDR2 SQIVND come from the germline V gene (reference sequence). Trimming left V 3 bases short and J 6 bases short, with 5 bases between. CDR3 length: 11 amino acids.

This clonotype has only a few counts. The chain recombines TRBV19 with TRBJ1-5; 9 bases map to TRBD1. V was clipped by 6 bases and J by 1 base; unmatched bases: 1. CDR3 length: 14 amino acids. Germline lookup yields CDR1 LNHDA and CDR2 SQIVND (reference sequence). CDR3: CASRQGASNQPQHF. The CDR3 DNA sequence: TGTGCCAGTAGACAGGGGGCGAGCAATCAGCCCCAGCATTTT.

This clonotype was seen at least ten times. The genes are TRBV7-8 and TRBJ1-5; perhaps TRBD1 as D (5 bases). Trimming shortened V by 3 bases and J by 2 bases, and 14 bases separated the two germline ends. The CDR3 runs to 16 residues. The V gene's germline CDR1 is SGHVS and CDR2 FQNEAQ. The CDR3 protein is CASSLRRDFGNQPQHF. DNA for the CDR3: TGTGCCAGCAGCTTGAGGAGGGACTTTGGCAATCAGCCCCAGCATTTT. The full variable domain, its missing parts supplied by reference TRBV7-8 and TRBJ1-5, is GAGVSQSPRYKVAKRGQDVALRCDPISGHVSLFWYQQALGQGPEFLTYFQNEAQLDKSGLPSDRFFAERPEGSVSTLKIQRTQQEDSAVYLCASSLRRDFGNQPQHFGDGTRLSIL.

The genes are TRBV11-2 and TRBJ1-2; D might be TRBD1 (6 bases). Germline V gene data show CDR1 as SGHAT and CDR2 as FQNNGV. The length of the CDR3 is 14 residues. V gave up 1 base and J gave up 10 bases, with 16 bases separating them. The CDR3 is CASSLVGGGGPYTF. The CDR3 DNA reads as TGTGCCAGCAGCTTAGTCGGGGGAGGGGGTCCCTACACCTTC.